These 28 T cell receptor beta chains were all obtained from the same sample, sequenced in a study of blood T cells in healthy people across ages. A second PCR, run for about 6 to 12 cycles, used a sample-barcoded 5' primer plus a J-beta primer mix. TCRdb used MiXCR to reprocess the 5' RACE reads, holding one entry per CDR3 protein. This table has approximately 1,000,000 distinct CDR3 sequences, roughly 45% appearing once. The sample consisted of blood. These receptors all stem from a woman aged 55-70 years in good health.

To note about this clonotype: Just one base apart from a much larger clone, this may be a read error. This chain joins TRBV9 and TRBJ2-1, with 8 bases matching TRBD2. J was trimmed by 10 bases and V by 3 bases; bases with no gene match: 12. This CDR3 has 15 residues. The germline V gene has CDR1 SGDLS and CDR2 YYNGEE. DNA for the CDR3: TGTGCCAGCAGCGCGGGACGAGCGGGAGCAGAAGAGCAGTTCTTC. Translation: CASSAGRAGAEEQFF.

The rearrangement links TRBV7-2 to TRBJ2-2; D may be TRBD2 (6 bases). Trimming cost V 5 bases and J 8 bases, with 21 bases left between them. The CDR3 is made up of 16 amino acids. The V gene's germline CDR1 is SGHTA and CDR2 FQGNSA. CDR3 sequence: CASSPRGTLPGGELFF. CDR3 in DNA: TGTGCCAGCAGCCCCCGCGGGACTCTCCCCGGGGGGGAGCTGTTTTTT. Full variable domain (remainder filled in from reference TRBV7-2 and TRBJ2-2): GAGVSQSPSNKVTEKGKDVELRCDPISGHTALYWYRQSLGQGLEFLIYFQGNSAPDKSGLPSDRFSAERTGGSVSTLTIQRTQQEDSAVYLCASSPRGTLPGGELFFGEGSRLTVL.

In its sample, this clonotype was seen a few times. V is TRBV6-2 or TRBV6-3 and J is TRBJ2-2; D unclear. Looked up from germline, CDR1 is MNHEY and CDR2 is SVGEGT. The CDR3 is 16 residues long. The ends were cut back, 5 bases at V and 4 bases at J, with 17 bases in the middle. In DNA form, the CDR3 reads TGTGCCAGCAGTAAAGGATGGGTCAGGACCACCGGGGAGCTGTTTTTT. The encoded protein is CASSKGWVRTTGELFF.

The chain joins TRBV9 to TRBJ1-2; D unclear. The CDR3 is 13 residues long. Germline assignment: CDR1 SGDLS and CDR2 YYNGEE. V lost 3 bases, J lost 7 bases, and 13 bases lay in between. The chain's CDR3 is CASSAINWRGYTF. CDR3 bases: TGTGCCAGCAGCGCGATTAATTGGCGTGGCTACACCTTC.

The rearrangement links TRBV12-3 or TRBV12-4 to TRBJ1-2; no reliable D call. This CDR3 has 14 residues. Deletions cut 6 bases from V and 0 bases from J, with 11 bases between. The CDR3 DNA sequence: TGTGCCAGCAGATCCGGACGGACTAACTATGGCTACACCTTC. Encoded protein: CASRSGRTNYGYTF.

CDR3 nucleotide sequence: TGTGCCAGCAAGGGACCGGGTGCTGGGCAGTACTTC. Translated: CASKGPGAGQYF. The gene calls are TRBV7-9 and TRBJ2-5; either TRBD1 or TRBD2 may fit D (5 bases each). The length of the CDR3 is 12 residues. The V gene's germline CDR1 is SEHNR and CDR2 FQNEAQ (reference sequence). The V end lost 7 bases, the J end lost 11 bases, and 17 bases lay between the germline ends. Looking up the rest from reference TRBV7-9 and TRBJ2-5 gives the full variable domain: DTGVSQNPRHKITKRGQNVTFRCDPISEHNRLYWYRQTLGQGPEFLTYFQNEAQLEKSRLLSDRFSAERPKGSFSTLEIQRTEQGDSAMYLCASKGPGAGQYFGPGTRLLVL.

The V gene is TRBV20-1, the J gene TRBJ2-4; 14 positions agree with TRBD2. The CDR3 loop spans 17 amino acids. In germline, CDR1 is DFQATT, CDR2 SNEGSKA (reference sequence). The V segment lost 3 bases and the J segment 2 bases; nucleotides outside the gene matches: 6. The chain's CDR3 is CSARGLAGERTKNIQYF. The CDR3 nucleotides are TGCAGTGCTAGGGGACTAGCGGGAGAACGAACCAAAAACATTCAGTACTTC.

A few counts support this clonotype. The V and J genes are TRBV12-3 or TRBV12-4 and TRBJ2-5, with D perhaps matching TRBD1 or TRBD2 (5 bases each). The CDR3 has 17 residues. Deletions cut 5 bases from V and 5 bases from J, with 24 bases between. DNA for the CDR3: TGTGCCAGCAGTCGCCACCCGGGACGGGTTGGGCGTGAGACCCAGTACTTC. This translates into CASSRHPGRVGRETQYF.

CDR3: CASRVILSANEQFF. The CDR3 DNA sequence: TGTGCCAGCAGAGTGATACTAAGCGCCAATGAGCAGTTCTTC. The chain carries TRBV5-6 and TRBJ2-1; D not certain. The CDR3 length is 14 residues. V was pared by 5 bases and J by 6 bases, with 15 bases between. Germline assignment: CDR1 SGHDT and CDR2 YYEEEE.

This clonotype occurred a few times. The chain is built from TRBV5-1 and TRBJ2-7, with a weak D call TRBD2 (6 bases). V lost 4 bases and J lost 2, with 22 bases in between. Germline CDR1 is SGHRS and CDR2 is YFSETQ. The CDR3 is 17 amino acids. CDR3: CASSGGAGPRPTYEQYF. The CDR3 nucleotides are TGCGCCAGCAGCGGCGGCGCGGGGCCTAGGCCAACCTACGAGCAGTACTTC.

CDR3 amino acids: CASSQTGELFF. CDR3 nucleotide sequence: TGTGCCAGCAGTCAGACCGGGGAGCTGTTTTTT. The gene calls are TRBV3-1 and TRBJ2-2; D ambiguous. V was trimmed by 6 bases and J by 5 bases, leaving 4 bases between them. The length of the CDR3 is 11 residues. CDR1 is LGHDT and CDR2 is YNNKEL in the germline V gene (reference sequence).

The V and J genes are TRBV5-1 and TRBJ2-1; weak D call: TRBD1 (5 bases). CDR3 length: 13 residues. Germline CDR1 is SGHRS and CDR2 is YFSETQ. Trimming pared 0 bases from V and 6 bases from J, leaving 7 bases between. DNA for the CDR3: TGCGCCAGCAGCTTGGAAAGGGGCAATGAGCAGTTCTTC. As protein: CASSLERGNEQFF.

V and J are TRBV6-1 and TRBJ1-4; no definite D call. Trimming took 6 bases from V and 5 from J, leaving 16 bases between them. CDR1 and CDR2 from the germline V gene are MNHNS and SASEGT. The CDR3 loop spans 15 amino acids. The CDR3 sequence is CASRAYSGKNEKLFF. CDR3 nucleotide sequence: TGTGCCAGCAGGGCATATAGTGGGAAGAATGAAAAACTGTTTTTT.

V and J are TRBV20-1 and TRBJ2-7; D not certain. Trimming removed 0 bases from V and 4 bases from J, with 13 bases in between. CDR3 size: 14 residues. Germline assignment: CDR1 DFQATT and CDR2 SNEGSKA (reference sequence). CDR3 sequence reads: CSARDRKQGYEQYF. The CDR3 DNA reads as TGCAGTGCTAGAGATCGCAAGCAAGGATACGAGCAGTACTTC.

This clonotype came up a few times. The chain is built from TRBV27 and TRBJ1-2, with 9 bases that match TRBD1. This CDR3 spans 16 amino acids. V was pared by 5 bases and J by 4 bases, with 11 bases of the junction left unmatched. Germline V CDR1 and CDR2: MNHEY, SMNVEV (reference sequence). The CDR3 DNA follows: TGTGCCAGCAGTCCTATACAGGGGGCGGGGTTCTATGGCTACACCTTC. Its protein is CASSPIQGAGFYGYTF.

CDR3 nucleotide sequence: TGTGCCAGCAGCGAGCGACTAGCGGGAGGTGTGGAGACCCAGTACTTC. It specifies CASSERLAGGVETQYF. The rearrangement joins TRBV9 to TRBJ2-5; 13 positions match TRBD2. The CDR3 runs to 16 residues. The germline V gene has CDR1 SGDLS and CDR2 YYNGEE. The trim removed 3 bases at V and 5 bases at J, leaving 7 bases unmatched.

About this clonotype itself: Just one base apart from a much larger clone, this may be a read error. This chain connects TRBV6-6 to TRBJ2-3; D remains ambiguous. With 2 bases removed from V and 3 bases from J, the gap between germline ends came to 3 bases. CDR3 size: 12 residues. Germline V gene lookup returns CDR1 MNHNY and CDR2 SVGAGI (reference sequence). The CDR3: CASSYETDTQYF. CDR3 coding DNA: TGTGCCAGCAGTTACGAGACAGATACGCAGTATTTT.

The chain is built from TRBV24-1 and TRBJ1-2, with 9 positions matching TRBD1. The V segment lost 0 bases and the J segment 0 bases; nucleotides outside the gene matches: 4. This CDR3 has 17 residues. Looked up from germline, CDR1 is KGHDR and CDR2 is SFDVKD. The CDR3 loop reads CATSDLLGDRANYGYTF. In DNA, the CDR3 is TGTGCCACCAGTGATTTGCTAGGGGACAGGGCTAACTATGGCTACACCTTC.

This clonotype was recorded a few times. The rearrangement links TRBV20-1 to TRBJ1-2, with D unresolved. Germline V gene sequence: CDR1 DFQATT, CDR2 SNEGSKA (reference sequence). V gave up 3 bases and J gave up 0 bases, with 11 bases separating them. The CDR3 is made up of 14 amino acids. The DNA for the CDR3 is TGCAGTGCTAGCAAGGACGGCACTAACTATGGCTACACCTTC. It is translated as CSASKDGTNYGYTF.

This clonotype occurred once. The CDR3 nucleotides read TGCAGTGCTAGGGACAGGGGGCCTCACGAGCAGTACTTC. Its protein product is CSARDRGPHEQYF. The V call is TRBV20-1, the J call TRBJ2-4, with 11 bases that match TRBD1. The J call is uncertain, as TRBJ2-7 better fits the DNA end. CDR3 length: 13 amino acids. CDR1 and CDR2 (germline): DFQATT, SNEGSKA (reference sequence).

This clonotype occurred once. A read error may be the cause here, since a much bigger clone is one base away. The chain joins TRBV3-1 to TRBJ2-5, with 8 bases aligning to TRBD2. The V gene end was trimmed by 4 bases and the J gene end by 4 bases; junction bases not matched to a gene: 5. Germline values: CDR1 LGHDT, CDR2 YNNKEL (reference sequence). The CDR3 totals 14 residues. Here the CDR3 reads CASSRRTSSETQYF. The CDR3 region has the DNA TGTGCCAGCAGCCGACGGACTAGCTCAGAGACCCAGTACTTC.

V usage is TRBV20-1 and J usage is TRBJ2-1; no clear D gene. Trimming took off 2 bases at V and 6 bases at J, with 14 bases between the two ends. The germline gives CDR1 DFQATT, CDR2 SNEGSKA (reference sequence). The CDR3 contains 14 residues. The CDR3 DNA sequence: TGCAGTGCTAGAAGGCAGGTAGTTGTCAATGAGCAGTTCTTC. Translation: CSARRQVVVNEQFF.

The chain uses TRBV25-1 and TRBJ2-5, with 7 bases matching TRBD1. Germline CDR1 MGHDK, CDR2 SYGVNS. The CDR3 is made up of 16 amino acids. V lost 6 bases to trimming and J lost 5 bases; unmatched junction nucleotides: 15. CDR3 sequence: CASRGYVRGLGETQYF. The CDR3 DNA reads TGTGCCAGCAGGGGATACGTGAGGGGGCTAGGGGAGACCCAGTACTTC.

This clonotype was observed a few times. The CDR3 loop reads CASRPTPVPRDKYSGANVLTF. CDR3 coding DNA: TGTGCCAGCAGACCGACCCCCGTACCCCGGGACAAATACTCTGGGGCCAACGTCCTGACTTTC. The chain links TRBV25-1 to TRBJ2-6; D is perhaps TRBD1 (6 bases). V lost 6 bases to trimming and J lost 0 bases, with 27 bases between them. The CDR3 spans 21 residues. The V gene's germline CDR1 is MGHDK and CDR2 SYGVNS.

This chain uses TRBV20-1 with TRBJ2-7, with TRBD2 matching 12 bases. Germline V gene lookup returns CDR1 DFQATT and CDR2 SNEGSKA (reference sequence). V shed 6 bases and J 0 bases; nucleotides not matched to a gene: 6. The CDR3 runs to 15 residues. CDR3 coding DNA: TGCAGTGCGGAACTAGCGGGAGGCAACTCCTACGAGCAGTACTTC. This gives the protein CSAELAGGNSYEQYF.

The chain carries TRBV11-2 and TRBJ1-2; 7 positions match TRBD1. CDR3 length: 16 residues. Germline V gene data show CDR1 as SGHAT and CDR2 as FQNNGV. Trimming removed 4 bases from V and 4 bases from J; junction bases left unmatched: 12. The CDR3 protein is CASSSNLGQAFYGYTF. For the CDR3, the DNA is TGTGCCAGCAGCTCCAACCTCGGACAGGCTTTCTATGGCTACACCTTC.

On this clonotype: The CDR3 does not end in the conserved phenylalanine or tryptophan, so this is likely a read error. The rearrangement joins TRBV20-1 to TRBJ2-1; 14 bases line up with TRBD2. The CDR3 covers 15 residues. Germline V gene lookup returns CDR1 DFQATT and CDR2 SNEGSKA (reference sequence). V shed 6 bases and J 9 bases; nucleotides not matched to a gene: 10. The CDR3 is CSAPFPTSGRGEQFL. DNA for the CDR3: TGCAGTGCCCCATTCCCGACTAGCGGGAGGGGTGAGCAGTTCTTA.

This clonotype was detected once. The chain couples TRBV20-1 to TRBJ2-4; D gene unclear. The V end lost 6 bases, the J end lost 13 bases, and 22 bases lay between the germline ends. Germline V gene sequence: CDR1 DFQATT, CDR2 SNEGSKA (reference sequence). The CDR3 spans 13 residues. This chain's CDR3 is CSAEAGFYNEQYF. For the CDR3, the DNA is TGCAGTGCCGAGGCCGGGTTCTACAATGAGCAGTACTTC.